These 10 T cell receptor beta chains originate from one sample sequenced in a study of glioma-infiltrating T cells. TCR alpha and beta CDR3 regions were amplified from RNA using iRepertoire nested multiplex PCR. TCRdb re-called the multiplex PCR reads through MiXCR, storing one row per CDR3 protein. The data contain tens of thousands of distinct CDR3 sequences, about 37% of them singletons. Sequencing was carried out using glioma tissue, nonneoplastic brain tissue, or PBMCs (not recorded which). The receptors were sampled from a human donor with low-grade glioma or glioblastoma, undergoing nonglioma brain surgery, or in good health (not recorded which).

This clonotype was seen ten or more times. The chain couples TRBV28 to TRBJ2-2; 8 bases agree with TRBD2. Germline V CDR1 and CDR2: MDHEN, SYDVKM. V lost 3 bases, J lost 7 bases, and 13 bases stayed unmatched. CDR3 length: 17 amino acids. The DNA of the CDR3 is TGTGCCAGCAGTTTCTTCGGGGGGGCAGGGCAGGACGGGGAGCTGTTTTTT. Translated: CASSFFGGAGQDGELFF.

This clonotype was counted at least ten times. This chain connects TRBV7-9 to TRBJ2-7; possible D gene TRBD2, 6 bases. Trimming stripped 2 bases from V and 2 bases from J, with 13 bases between. CDR3 length: 15 amino acids. CDR1 is SEHNR and CDR2 is FQNEAQ in the germline V gene (reference sequence). In DNA form, the CDR3 reads TGTGCCAGCAGCTTACTCGGGGGAAAGACCTACGAGCAGTACTTC. As protein: CASSLLGGKTYEQYF.

To note about this clonotype: A junction end diverges from the germline sequence, so it may reflect a read error. The chain uses TRBV18 and TRBJ1-1, with 8 bases fitting TRBD1. Per germline, CDR1 KGHSH and CDR2 LQKENI. This CDR3 is built from 16 residues. CDR3 loop: CASSQPLSRGHTEAFF. CDR3 nucleotides: TGTGCTAGCTCACAACCACTGTCCAGGGGGCACACTGAAGCTTTCTTT. The complete variable domain, with remaining parts taken from reference TRBV18 and TRBJ1-1, reads NAGVMQNPRHLVRRRGQEARLRCSPMKGHSHVYWYRQLPEEGLKFMVYLQKENIIDESGMPKERFSAEFPKEGPSILRIQQVVRGDSAAYFCASSQPLSRGHTEAFFGQGTRLTVV.

This clonotype was detected many times. The rearrangement joins TRBV29-1 to TRBJ2-3; either TRBD1 or TRBD2 may supply D (6 bases each). Between the trimmed V and J ends, which lost 6 bases and 2 bases, there was a span of 15 bases. Germline V gene sequence: CDR1 SQVTM, CDR2 ANQGSEA. This CDR3 spans 14 amino acids. In DNA form, the CDR3 reads TGCAGCGTCTGGGGGGCCGCGATCACAGATACGCAGTATTTT. Translating it yields CSVWGAAITDTQYF.

The sample holds many counts of this clonotype. In DNA form, the CDR3 reads TGCGCCAGCAGCCAAGATAGACGGGAGCTGTTTTTT. It is translated as CASSQDRRELFF. The rearrangement uses TRBV4-1 and TRBJ2-2; D call uncertain. Germline loops: CDR1 MGHRA, CDR2 YSYEKL. Trimming took off 0 bases at V and 9 bases at J, with 5 bases between the two ends. This CDR3 has 12 amino acids.

This clonotype was seen at least ten times. This chain connects TRBV20-1 to TRBJ2-1; 12 nucleotides line up with TRBD2. The CDR3 is 19 residues long. Per germline, CDR1 DFQATT and CDR2 SNEGSKA (reference sequence). V was pared by 2 bases and J by 1 base, with 12 bases of the junction left unmatched. CDR3 nucleotide sequence: TGCAGTGCTAGATCTATGTCGCCACTAGCGGGAGGTTCCTACAATGAGCAGTTCTTC. Its translation is CSARSMSPLAGGSYNEQFF.

Ten or more counts support this clonotype. The V and J genes are TRBV11-2 and TRBJ2-2; a possible D gene is TRBD1 (6 bases). This CDR3 contains 17 residues. CDR1 and CDR2 from the germline V gene are SGHAT and FQNNGV. Trimming cost V 8 bases and J 10 bases, with 29 bases left between them. CDR3 amino acids: CASLPGRMQGKHEELFF. The CDR3 coding sequence is TGTGCCAGCCTCCCCGGAAGGATGCAGGGGAAGCACGAGGAGCTGTTTTTT.

This clonotype was seen a handful of times. One junction end does not reproduce the germline sequence, and a read error may be involved. The CDR3 DNA sequence: TGTGCCAGCATACGGACCGCAGATAATTCACCTCTCCACTTT. It yields the protein CASIRTADNSPLHF. The V and J genes are TRBV2 and TRBJ1-6; D is unclear. The CDR3 spans 14 residues. Germline CDR1 reads SNHLY; CDR2 reads FYNNEI.

This clonotype has only one observation. The chain carries TRBV6-5 and TRBJ2-3; 8 bases are a match to TRBD2. The germline V gene has CDR1 MNHEY and CDR2 SVGAGI. J was trimmed by 1 base and V by 10 bases; bases with no gene match: 10. This CDR3 is built from 15 residues. The chain's CDR3 is CATNGRGQGTDTQYF. For the CDR3, the DNA is TGTGCCACAAACGGGAGGGGACAAGGCACAGATACGCAGTATTTT.

This chain links TRBV6-1 with TRBJ2-1, with TRBD2 matching 10 bases. Germline lookup yields CDR1 MNHNS and CDR2 SASEGT. V was clipped by 6 bases and J by 4 bases; unmatched bases: 3. The CDR3 has 14 amino acids. The CDR3 reads CASSIAGGYNEQFF. The DNA of the CDR3 is TGTGCCAGCAGCATAGCGGGAGGATACAATGAGCAGTTCTTC.